The clone carrying this TCR beta chain was detected many times. Its antigen is undetermined. Selection for sequencing was limited to patients who had shown CD8+CD57+ cell expansion by flow cytometry. Patients had undergone no therapy by the time their blood was sampled. This specimen comes from a study of CD8+CD57+ T cells in acquired aplastic anemia. Study observations and caveats: Between patients and controls, CD8+ Simpson's diversity did not vary significantly.

In germline, CDR1 is MNHNS, CDR2 SASEGT. The CDR3 totals 13 residues. Trimming pared 2 bases from V and 6 bases from J, leaving 11 bases between. The study profiled TCR beta VDJ and CDR3 using genomic DNA as template. TCRdb called the reads again in MiXCR, with one record for every CDR3 protein. Altogether about 250,000 distinct CDR3 sequences are present, around 45% being singletons, with the ten largest covering under 9%. The source material was sorted CD4+, CD8+, or CD8+CD57+ T cells (not recorded which) from PBMCs. The sequence was obtained from a human donor with aplastic anemia. The genes are TRBV6-1 and TRBJ2-7, with D possibly TRBD2 on 5 matching bases. CDR3 amino acids: CASSELGNSEQYF. DNA of the CDR3: TGTGCCAGCAGTGAACTCGGGAATAGCGAGCAGTACTTC.